These T cell receptor beta chains were read from a single sample in a study of cytomegalovirus exposure and HLA in healthy donors. Method: immunoSEQ multiplex PCR; TCRdb's copy keeps in-frame clones and lacks some. This sample has some 89,000 clones, with roughly 79% found just once. The sequenced material came from PBMCs. These TCRs come from a woman in her 30s in good health and CMV-seronegative. CDR3s leave out the opening cysteine and the closing phenylalanine or tryptophan. Some rows mark clone size as missing; the rest say once, few, many or name a class of expanded clone.

V: TRBV13; length: 13; J: TRBJ1-6; size: -; CDR3: ASSSPTGDNSPLH
V: TRBV28; length: 13; J: TRBJ1-2; size: -; CDR3: ASSASGAHNYGYT
V: TRBV16; length: 13; J: TRBJ1-1; size: few; CDR3: ASSQSWGVGTEAF
V: TRBV28; length: 12; J: TRBJ1-1; size: -; CDR3: ASTPSAGYTEAF
V: TRBV18; length: 12; J: TRBJ2-3; size: -; CDR3: ASSPTGAGDTQY
V: TRBV27; length: 12; J: TRBJ2-3; size: -; CDR3: ASSLRLAIDTQY
V: TRBV6-1; length: 11; J: TRBJ2-7; size: few; CDR3: ASRSSGSYEQY
V: TRBV19; length: 11; J: TRBJ2-5; size: -; CDR3: ASSIGQQETQY
V: TRBV9; length: 13; J: TRBJ2-3; size: -; CDR3: ASTRSGGLTDTQY
V: TRBV5-1; length: 14; J: -; size: -; CDR3: ASSLNAAGSGYEQY
V: TRBV27; length: 13; J: TRBJ2-1; size: few; CDR3: ASSLGSGSSNEQF
V: TRBV5-1; length: 11; J: TRBJ2-3; size: -; CDR3: ASGDSQGDTQY
V: TRBV9; length: 15; J: TRBJ2-5; size: -; CDR3: ASSVVAGGHGVETQY
V: TRBV28; length: 12; J: TRBJ2-4; size: -; CDR3: ASSPRTGGGIQY
V: TRBV28; length: 11; J: TRBJ2-7; size: -; CDR3: ASGDTPTYEQY
V: TRBV19; length: 14; J: TRBJ2-1; size: -; CDR3: ASSIAGGPLANEQF
V: TRBV7-8; length: 12; J: TRBJ2-7; size: -; CDR3: ASRPGTTPYEQY
V: TRBV27; length: 12; J: TRBJ2-1; size: -; CDR3: ATFSGSSYNEQF
V: TRBV5-4; length: 12; J: TRBJ1-2; size: -; CDR3: ASSLATGEKGYT
V: TRBV7-9; length: 11; J: TRBJ2-3; size: -; CDR3: ASSLPRTDTQY
V: TRBV27; length: 12; J: TRBJ2-7; size: -; CDR3: ASSFGGASYEQY
V: TRBV28; length: 11; J: TRBJ2-7; size: -; CDR3: ASTTQGRGEQY